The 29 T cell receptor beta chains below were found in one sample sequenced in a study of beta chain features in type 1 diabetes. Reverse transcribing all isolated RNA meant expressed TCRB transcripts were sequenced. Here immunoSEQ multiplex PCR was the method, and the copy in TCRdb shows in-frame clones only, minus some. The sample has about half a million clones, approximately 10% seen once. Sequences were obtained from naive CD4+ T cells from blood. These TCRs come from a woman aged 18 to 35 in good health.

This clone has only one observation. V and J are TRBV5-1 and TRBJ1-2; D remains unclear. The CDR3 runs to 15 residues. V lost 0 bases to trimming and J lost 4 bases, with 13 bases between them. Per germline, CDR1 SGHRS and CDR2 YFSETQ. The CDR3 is CASSLDPGFPYGYTF. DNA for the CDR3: TGCGCCAGCAGCTTGGACCCCGGATTTCCCTATGGCTACACCTTC.

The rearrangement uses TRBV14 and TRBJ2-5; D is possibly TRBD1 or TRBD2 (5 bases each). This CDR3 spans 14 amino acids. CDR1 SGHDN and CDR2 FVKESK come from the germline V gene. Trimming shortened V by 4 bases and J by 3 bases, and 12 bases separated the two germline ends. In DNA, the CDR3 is TGTGCCAGCAGCCCGGGACCGGGCAAAGAGACCCAGTACTTC. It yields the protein CASSPGPGKETQYF.

CDR3 sequence (DNA): TGCGCCAGCAGCCCCCGACAGGCAACCTACTCTGGGGCCAACGTCCTGACTTTC. Protein: CASSPRQATYSGANVLTF. The J gene is TRBJ2-6, the V gene TRBV4-3; D might be TRBD1 (6 bases). Between the trimmed V and J ends, which lost 4 bases and 0 bases, there was a span of 16 bases. The CDR3 is 18 amino acids. Germline values: CDR1 LGHNA, CDR2 YSLEER.

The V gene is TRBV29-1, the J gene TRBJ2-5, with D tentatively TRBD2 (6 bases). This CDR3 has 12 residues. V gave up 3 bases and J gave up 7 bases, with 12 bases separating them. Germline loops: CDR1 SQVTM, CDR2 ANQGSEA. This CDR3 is CSVESDGGTQYF. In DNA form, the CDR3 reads TGCAGCGTTGAGTCCGACGGGGGGACCCAGTACTTC.

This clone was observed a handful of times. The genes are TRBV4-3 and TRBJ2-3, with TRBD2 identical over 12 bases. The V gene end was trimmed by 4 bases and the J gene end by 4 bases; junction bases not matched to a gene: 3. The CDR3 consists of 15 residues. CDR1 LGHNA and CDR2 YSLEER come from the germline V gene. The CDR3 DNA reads TGCGCCAGCAGCCCCTGGACTAGCGGGGCAGATACGCAGTATTTT. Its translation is CASSPWTSGADTQYF.

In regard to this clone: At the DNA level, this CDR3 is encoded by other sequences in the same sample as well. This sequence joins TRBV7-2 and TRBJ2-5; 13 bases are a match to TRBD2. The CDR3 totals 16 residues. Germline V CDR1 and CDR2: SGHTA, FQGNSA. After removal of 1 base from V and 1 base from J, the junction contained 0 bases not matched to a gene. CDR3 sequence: CASSLGLAGGQETQYF. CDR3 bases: TGTGCCAGCAGCTTAGGACTAGCGGGAGGCCAAGAGACCCAGTACTTC.

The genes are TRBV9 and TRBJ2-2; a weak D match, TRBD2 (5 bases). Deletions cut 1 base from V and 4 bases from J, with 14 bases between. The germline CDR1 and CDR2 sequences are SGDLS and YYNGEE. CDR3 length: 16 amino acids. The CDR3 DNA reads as TGTGCCAGCAGCGTAACTAGAGGGAGCGGCACCGGGGAGCTGTTTTTT. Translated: CASSVTRGSGTGELFF.

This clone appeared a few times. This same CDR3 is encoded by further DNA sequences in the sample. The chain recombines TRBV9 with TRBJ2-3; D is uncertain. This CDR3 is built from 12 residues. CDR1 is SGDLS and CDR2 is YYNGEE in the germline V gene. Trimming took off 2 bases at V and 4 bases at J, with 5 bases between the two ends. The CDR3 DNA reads TGTGCCAGCAGCGTCGGTCCAGATACGCAGTATTTT. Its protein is CASSVGPDTQYF.

The CDR3 loop is CASSQGLVPSYEQYF. The CDR3 DNA reads as TGCGCCAGCAGCCAAGGGCTTGTACCCTCCTACGAGCAGTACTTC. This sequence joins TRBV4-3 and TRBJ2-7; D unresolved. The CDR3 length is 15 residues. The germline V gene encodes CDR1 LGHNA and CDR2 YSLEER. V was cut by 1 base and J by 0 bases, with 10 bases left in between.

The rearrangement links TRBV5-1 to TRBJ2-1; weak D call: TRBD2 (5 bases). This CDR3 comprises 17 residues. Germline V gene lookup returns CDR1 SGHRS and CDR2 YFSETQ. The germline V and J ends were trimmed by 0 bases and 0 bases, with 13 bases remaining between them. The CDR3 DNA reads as TGCGCCAGCAGCTTGGGCGGAGGAAGGAGCTCCTACAATGAGCAGTTCTTC. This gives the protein CASSLGGGRSSYNEQFF.

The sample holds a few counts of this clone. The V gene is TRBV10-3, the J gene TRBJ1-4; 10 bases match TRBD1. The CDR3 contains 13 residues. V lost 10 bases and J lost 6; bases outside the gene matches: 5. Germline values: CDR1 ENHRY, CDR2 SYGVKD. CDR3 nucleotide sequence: TGTGCCACCGGGACAGGGGCAGATGAAAAACTGTTTTTT. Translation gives CATGTGADEKLFF.

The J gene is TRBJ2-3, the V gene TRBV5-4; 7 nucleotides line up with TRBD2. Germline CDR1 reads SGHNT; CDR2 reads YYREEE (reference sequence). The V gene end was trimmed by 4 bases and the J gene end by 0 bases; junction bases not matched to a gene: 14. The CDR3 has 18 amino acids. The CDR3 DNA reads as TGTGCCAGCAGCCCTGGTGGGGGGGACCTTTCCAGCACAGATACGCAGTATTTT. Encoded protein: CASSPGGGDLSSTDTQYF.

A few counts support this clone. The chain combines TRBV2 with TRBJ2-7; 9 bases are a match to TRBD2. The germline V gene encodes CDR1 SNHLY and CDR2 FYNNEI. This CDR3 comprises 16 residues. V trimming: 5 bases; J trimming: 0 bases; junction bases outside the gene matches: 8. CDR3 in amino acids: CASSKLAGTPSYEQYF. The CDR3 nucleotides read TGTGCCAGCAGTAAACTAGCGGGCACCCCCTCCTACGAGCAGTACTTC.

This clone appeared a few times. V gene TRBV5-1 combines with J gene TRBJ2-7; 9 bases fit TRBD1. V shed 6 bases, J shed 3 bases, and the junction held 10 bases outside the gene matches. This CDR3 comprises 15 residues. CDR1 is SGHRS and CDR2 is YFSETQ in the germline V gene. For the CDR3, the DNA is TGCGCCAGCACCTCGGGACAGGGAAGATTCTACGAGCAGTACTTC. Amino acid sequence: CASTSGQGRFYEQYF. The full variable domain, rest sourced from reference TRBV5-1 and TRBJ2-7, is KAGVTQTPRYLIKTRGQQVTLSCSPISGHRSVSWYQQTPGQGLQFLFEYFSETQRNKGNFPGRFSGRQFSNSRSEMNVSTLELGDSALYLCASTSGQGRFYEQYFGPGTRLTVT.

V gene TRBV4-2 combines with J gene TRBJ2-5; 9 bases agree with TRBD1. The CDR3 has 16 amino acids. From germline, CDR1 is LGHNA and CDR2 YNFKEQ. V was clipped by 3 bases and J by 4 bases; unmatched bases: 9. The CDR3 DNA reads TGTGCCAGCAGCCACCTCGAGGGACAGGGACCAGAGACCCAGTACTTC. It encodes CASSHLEGQGPETQYF.

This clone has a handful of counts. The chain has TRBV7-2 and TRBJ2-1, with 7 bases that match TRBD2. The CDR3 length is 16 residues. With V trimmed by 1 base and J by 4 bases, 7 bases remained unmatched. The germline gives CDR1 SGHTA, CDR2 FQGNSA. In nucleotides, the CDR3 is TGTGCCAGCAGCTTAGGCCGGGGAGGGTTTTACAATGAGCAGTTCTTC. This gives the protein CASSLGRGGFYNEQFF.

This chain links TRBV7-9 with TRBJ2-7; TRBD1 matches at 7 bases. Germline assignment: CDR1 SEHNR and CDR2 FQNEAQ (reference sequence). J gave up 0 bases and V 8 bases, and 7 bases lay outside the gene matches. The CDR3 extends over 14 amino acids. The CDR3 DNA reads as TGTGCCAGCCTAGAACAGGGGAGCTCCTACGAGCAGTACTTC. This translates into CASLEQGSSYEQYF.

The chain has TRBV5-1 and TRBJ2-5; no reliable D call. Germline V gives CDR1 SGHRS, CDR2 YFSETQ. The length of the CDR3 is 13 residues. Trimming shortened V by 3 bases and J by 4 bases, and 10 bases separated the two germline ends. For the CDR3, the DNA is TGCGCCAGCAGCTCAGCCCCGGCAGAGACCCAGTACTTC. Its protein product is CASSSAPAETQYF.

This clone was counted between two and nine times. DNA of the CDR3: TGCGCCAGCAGACAGGGCCGCAATGAGCAGTTCTTC. Protein product: CASRQGRNEQFF. The V and J genes are TRBV5-1 and TRBJ2-1, with D possibly TRBD1 on 6 matching bases. This CDR3 comprises 12 residues. Germline-derived CDR1 and CDR2 are SGHRS and YFSETQ. V lost 5 bases to trimming and J lost 6 bases, with 9 bases between them.

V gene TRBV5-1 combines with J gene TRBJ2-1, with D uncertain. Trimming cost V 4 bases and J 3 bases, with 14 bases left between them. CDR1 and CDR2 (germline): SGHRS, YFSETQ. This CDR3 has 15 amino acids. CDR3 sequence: CASSTHRVLYNEQFF. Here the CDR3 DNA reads TGCGCCAGCAGCACACACAGAGTTCTCTACAATGAGCAGTTCTTC.

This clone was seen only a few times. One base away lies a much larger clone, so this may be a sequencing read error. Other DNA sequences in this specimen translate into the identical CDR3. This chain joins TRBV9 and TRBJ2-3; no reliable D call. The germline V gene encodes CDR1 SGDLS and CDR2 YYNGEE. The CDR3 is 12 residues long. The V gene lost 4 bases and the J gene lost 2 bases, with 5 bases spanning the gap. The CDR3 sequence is CASSPPTDTQYF. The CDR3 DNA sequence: TGTGCCAGCAGCCCCCCCACAGATACGCAGTATTTT.

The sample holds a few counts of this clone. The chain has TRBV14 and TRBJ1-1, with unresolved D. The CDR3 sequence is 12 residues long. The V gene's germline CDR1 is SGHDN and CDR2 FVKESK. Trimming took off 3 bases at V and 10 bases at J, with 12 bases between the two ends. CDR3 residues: CASSQKPPGAFF. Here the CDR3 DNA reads TGTGCCAGCAGCCAGAAACCTCCGGGAGCTTTCTTT.

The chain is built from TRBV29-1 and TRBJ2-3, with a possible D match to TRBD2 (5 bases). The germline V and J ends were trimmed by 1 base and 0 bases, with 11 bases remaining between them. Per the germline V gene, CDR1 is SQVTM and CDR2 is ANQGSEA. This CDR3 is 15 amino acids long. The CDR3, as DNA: TGCAGCGTTGAAGGCATAGCGACTAGCACAGATACGCAGTATTTT. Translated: CSVEGIATSTDTQYF.

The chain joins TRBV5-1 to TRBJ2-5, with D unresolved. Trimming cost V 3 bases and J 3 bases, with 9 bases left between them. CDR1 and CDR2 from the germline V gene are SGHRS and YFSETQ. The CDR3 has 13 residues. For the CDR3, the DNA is TGCGCCAGCAGCTACCCCCCGGAAGAGACCCAGTACTTC. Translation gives CASSYPPEETQYF.

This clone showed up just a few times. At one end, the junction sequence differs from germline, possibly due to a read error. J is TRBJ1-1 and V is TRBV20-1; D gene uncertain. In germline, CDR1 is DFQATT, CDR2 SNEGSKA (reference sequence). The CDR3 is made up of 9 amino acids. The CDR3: CSARVLGSF. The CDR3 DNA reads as TGCAGTGCTAGAGTTCTAGGGTCATTT.

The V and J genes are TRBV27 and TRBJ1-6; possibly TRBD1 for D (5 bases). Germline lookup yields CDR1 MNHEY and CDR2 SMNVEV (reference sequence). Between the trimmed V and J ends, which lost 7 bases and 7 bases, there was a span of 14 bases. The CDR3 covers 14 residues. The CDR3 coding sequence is TGTGCCAGCACTCCGGGACTGACAAATTCACCCCTCCACTTT. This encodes CASTPGLTNSPLHF.

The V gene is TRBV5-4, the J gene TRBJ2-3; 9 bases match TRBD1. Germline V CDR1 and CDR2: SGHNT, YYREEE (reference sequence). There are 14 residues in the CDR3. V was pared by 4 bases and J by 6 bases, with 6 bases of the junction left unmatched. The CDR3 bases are TGTGCCAGCAGCGCTGGACAGGGGAGGGATACGCAGTATTTT. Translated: CASSAGQGRDTQYF.

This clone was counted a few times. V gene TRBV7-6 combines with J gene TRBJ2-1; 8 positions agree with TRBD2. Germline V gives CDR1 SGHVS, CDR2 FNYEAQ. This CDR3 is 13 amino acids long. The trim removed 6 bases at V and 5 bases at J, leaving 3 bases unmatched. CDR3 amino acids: CASSSTSDNEQFF. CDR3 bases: TGTGCCAGCAGTTCGACTAGCGACAATGAGCAGTTCTTC.

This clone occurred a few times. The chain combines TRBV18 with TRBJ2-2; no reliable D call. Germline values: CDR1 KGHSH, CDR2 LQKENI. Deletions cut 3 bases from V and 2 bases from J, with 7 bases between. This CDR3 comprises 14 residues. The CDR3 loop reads CASSPNSNTGELFF. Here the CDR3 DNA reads TGTGCCAGCTCACCGAACAGCAACACCGGGGAGCTGTTTTTT.